The following is a T cell receptor (beta chain) sequence with its context. The antigen remains undetermined. Once obtained from cultured CD4+ T cells, the DNA was sequenced using the Oncomine TCR Beta short-read assay. Cultured CD4+ T cells were the source of extracted genomic DNA. TCRdb called the PCR reads again in MiXCR, with one record for every CDR3 protein. The sample gives 9,000 to 13,000 distinct CDR3 sequences, 30% of which show up once; roughly 13% is in the top ten. These data belong to a study of vaccination and CD4 T cells after COVID-19. Study-wide background: There were six male and four female convalescents, and two of them were Hispanic. Control cultures, each given a CEFX pool, an HIV-1 Nef pool, or no peptide, were included.

The treatment denotes: roughly nine-day PBMC culture with coronavirus spike peptide pools or control peptides (ViraFEST assay). From the unexposed donor, CD4+ T cells were collected ahead of the COVID-19 pandemic (2011-2018). Sequencing was carried out using CD4+ T cells from blood, cultured in vitro. The TCR was taken from a human donor in good health.

In DNA form, the CDR3 reads TGTGCCAGCAGCTTCCGGGACAGGGAATATACGCAGTATTTT. Its protein product is CASSFRDREYTQYF. The genes are TRBV5-4 and TRBJ2-3; 9 bases map to TRBD1. Germline V gene lookup returns CDR1 SGHNT and CDR2 YYREEE (reference sequence). V trimming: 2 bases; J trimming: 7 bases; junction bases outside the gene matches: 5. This CDR3 has 14 residues.